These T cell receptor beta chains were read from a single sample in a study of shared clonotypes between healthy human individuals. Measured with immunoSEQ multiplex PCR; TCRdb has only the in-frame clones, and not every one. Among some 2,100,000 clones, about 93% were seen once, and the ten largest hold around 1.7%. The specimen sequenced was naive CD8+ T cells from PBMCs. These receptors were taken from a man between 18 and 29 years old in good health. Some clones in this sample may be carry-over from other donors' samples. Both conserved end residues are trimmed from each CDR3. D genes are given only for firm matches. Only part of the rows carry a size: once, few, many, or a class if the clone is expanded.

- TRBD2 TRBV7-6 ASSLWTSGNTGELF
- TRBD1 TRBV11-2 ASSLNSRTGGEWLYEQY
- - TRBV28 ASSLDTGIPNNEQF
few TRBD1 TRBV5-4 ASHRQGEAF
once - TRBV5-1 ASSPDGPYEQY
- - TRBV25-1 ASSETGRQPQH
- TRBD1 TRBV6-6 ASSPTGYTEAF
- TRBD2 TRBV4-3 ASSQDWEREWYNEQF
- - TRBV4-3 ASSQQTGPTEQETQY
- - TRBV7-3 ASSSAGGGRLETQY
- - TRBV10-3 AISDIGGTYEQY
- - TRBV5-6 ANSPAGTPVEEQY
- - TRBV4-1 ASSQDPTGGWQGYEQY
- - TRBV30 AWLPSTGFYEKLF
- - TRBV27 ASSVTAWGIYGYT
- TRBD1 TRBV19 ASSPRTGGFDEQF
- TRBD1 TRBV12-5 ASGLPRPTGGYEQY
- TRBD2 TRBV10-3 AISGAGVTDTQY
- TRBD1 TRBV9 ASSVGDRGFGQPQH